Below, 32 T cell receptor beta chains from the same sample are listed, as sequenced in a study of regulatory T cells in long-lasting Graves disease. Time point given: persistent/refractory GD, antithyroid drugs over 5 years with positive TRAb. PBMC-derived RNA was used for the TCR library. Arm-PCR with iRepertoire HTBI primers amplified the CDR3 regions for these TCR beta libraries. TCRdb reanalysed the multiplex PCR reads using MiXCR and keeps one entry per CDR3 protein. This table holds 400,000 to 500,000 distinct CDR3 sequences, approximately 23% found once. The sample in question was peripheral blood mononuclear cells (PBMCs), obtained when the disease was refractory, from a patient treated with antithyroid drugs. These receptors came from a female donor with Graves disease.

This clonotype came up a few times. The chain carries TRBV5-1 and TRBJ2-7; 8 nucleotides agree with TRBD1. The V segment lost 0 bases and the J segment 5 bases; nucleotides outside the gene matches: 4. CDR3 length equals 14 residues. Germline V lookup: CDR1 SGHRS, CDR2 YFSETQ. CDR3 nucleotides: TGCGCCAGCAGCTTGGTCCAGACAGGGGACGAGCAGTACTTC. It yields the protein CASSLVQTGDEQYF.

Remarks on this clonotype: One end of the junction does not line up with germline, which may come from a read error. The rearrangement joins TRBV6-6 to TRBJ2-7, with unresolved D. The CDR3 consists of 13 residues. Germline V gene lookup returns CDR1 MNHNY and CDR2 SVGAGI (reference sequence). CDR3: CASSYSDGYEQYF. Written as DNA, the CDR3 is TGTGCCAGCAGTTACTCGGATGGCTACGAGCAATACTTC.

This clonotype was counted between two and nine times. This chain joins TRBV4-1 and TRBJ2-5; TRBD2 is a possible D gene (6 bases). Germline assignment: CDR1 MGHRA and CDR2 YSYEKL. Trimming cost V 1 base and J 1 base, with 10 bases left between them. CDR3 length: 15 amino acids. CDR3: CASSQGMGGQETQYF. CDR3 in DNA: TGCGCCAGCAGCCAAGGGATGGGAGGCCAAGAGACCCAGTACTTC.

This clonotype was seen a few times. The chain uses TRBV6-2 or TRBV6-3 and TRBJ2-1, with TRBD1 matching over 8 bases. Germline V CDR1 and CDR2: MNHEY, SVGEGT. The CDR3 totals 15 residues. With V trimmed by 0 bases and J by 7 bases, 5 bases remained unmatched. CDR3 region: CASSYSGTGRNEQFF. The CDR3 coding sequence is TGTGCCAGCAGTTACTCCGGGACAGGTCGTAATGAGCAGTTCTTC.

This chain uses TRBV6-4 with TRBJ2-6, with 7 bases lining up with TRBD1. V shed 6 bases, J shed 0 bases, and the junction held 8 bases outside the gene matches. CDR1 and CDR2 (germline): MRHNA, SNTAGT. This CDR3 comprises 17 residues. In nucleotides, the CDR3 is TGTGCCAGCAGCGTGACAGGGTCCAGCTCTGGGGCCAACGTCCTGACTTTC. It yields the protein CASSVTGSSSGANVLTF.

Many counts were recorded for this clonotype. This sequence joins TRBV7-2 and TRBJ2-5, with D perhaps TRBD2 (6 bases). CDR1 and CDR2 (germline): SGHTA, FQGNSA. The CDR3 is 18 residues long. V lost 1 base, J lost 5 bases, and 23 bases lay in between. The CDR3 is CASSLVGSGPEGGETQYF. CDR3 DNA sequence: TGTGCCAGCAGCTTAGTGGGTAGCGGCCCCGAGGGTGGGGAGACCCAGTACTTC.

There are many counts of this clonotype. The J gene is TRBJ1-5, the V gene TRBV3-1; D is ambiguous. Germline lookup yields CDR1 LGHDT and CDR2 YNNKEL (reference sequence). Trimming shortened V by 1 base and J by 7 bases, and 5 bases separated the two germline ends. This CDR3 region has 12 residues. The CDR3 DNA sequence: TGTGCCAGCAGCCAAGGACGGCAGCCCCAGCATTTT. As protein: CASSQGRQPQHF.

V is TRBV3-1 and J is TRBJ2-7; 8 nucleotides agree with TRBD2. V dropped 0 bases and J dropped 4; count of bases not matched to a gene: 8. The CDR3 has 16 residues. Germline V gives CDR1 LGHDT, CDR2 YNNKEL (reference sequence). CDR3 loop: CASSQDTRLAIYEQYF. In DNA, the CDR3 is TGTGCCAGCAGCCAAGATACTAGACTAGCGATTTACGAGCAGTACTTC.

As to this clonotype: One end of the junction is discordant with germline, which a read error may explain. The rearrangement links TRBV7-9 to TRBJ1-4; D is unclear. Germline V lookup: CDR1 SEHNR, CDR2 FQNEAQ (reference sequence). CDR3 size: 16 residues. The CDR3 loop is CASSVGSSATNEKLSF. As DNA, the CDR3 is TGTGCCAGCAGCGTTGGTAGCAGTGCAACTAATGAAAAACTGTCTTTT. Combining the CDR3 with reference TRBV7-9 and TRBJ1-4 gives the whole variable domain DTGVSQNPRHKITKRGQNVTFRCDPISEHNRLYWYRQTLGQGPEFLTYFQNEAQLEKSRLLSDRFSAERPKGSFSTLEIQRTEQGDSAMYLCASSVGSSATNEKLSFGSGTQLSVL.

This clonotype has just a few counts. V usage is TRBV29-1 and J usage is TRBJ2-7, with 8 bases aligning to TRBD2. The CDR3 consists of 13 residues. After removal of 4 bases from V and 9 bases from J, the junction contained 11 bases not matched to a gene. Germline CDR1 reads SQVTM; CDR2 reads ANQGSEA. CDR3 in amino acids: CSVVAREASVQYF. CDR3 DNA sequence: TGCAGCGTTGTGGCGCGGGAGGCCTCGGTGCAGTACTTC.

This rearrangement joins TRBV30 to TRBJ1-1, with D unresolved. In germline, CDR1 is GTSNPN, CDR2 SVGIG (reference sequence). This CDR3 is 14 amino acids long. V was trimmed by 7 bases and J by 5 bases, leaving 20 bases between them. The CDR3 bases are TGTGCCTCCTCAAGAGAGGTTTCGGGAACTGAAGCTTTCTTT. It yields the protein CASSREVSGTEAFF.

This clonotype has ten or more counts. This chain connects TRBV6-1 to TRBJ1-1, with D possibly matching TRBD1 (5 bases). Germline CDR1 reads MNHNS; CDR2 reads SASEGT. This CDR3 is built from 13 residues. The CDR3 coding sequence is TGTGCGTCAAAGGGGCTGCCGAGCACTGAAGCTTTCTTT. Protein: CASKGLPSTEAFF.

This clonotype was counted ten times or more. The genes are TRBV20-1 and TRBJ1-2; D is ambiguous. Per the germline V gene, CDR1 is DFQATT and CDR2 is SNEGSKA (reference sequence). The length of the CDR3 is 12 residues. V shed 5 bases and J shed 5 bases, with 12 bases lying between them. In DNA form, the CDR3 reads TGCAGTGCTCTTGGAATAGTGTATGGCTACACCTTC. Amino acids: CSALGIVYGYTF.

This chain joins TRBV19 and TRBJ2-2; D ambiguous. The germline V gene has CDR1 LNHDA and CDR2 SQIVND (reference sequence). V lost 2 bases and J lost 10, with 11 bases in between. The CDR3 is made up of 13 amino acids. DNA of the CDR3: TGTGCCAGTAGTATATCGATGGCGGTGGAGCTGTTTTTT. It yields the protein CASSISMAVELFF.

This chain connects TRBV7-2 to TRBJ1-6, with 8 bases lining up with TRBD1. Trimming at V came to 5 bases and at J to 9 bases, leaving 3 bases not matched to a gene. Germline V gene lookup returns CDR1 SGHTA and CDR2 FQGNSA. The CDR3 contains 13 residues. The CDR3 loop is CASSLDRGSPLHF. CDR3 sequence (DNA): TGTGCCAGCAGCCTTGACAGGGGTTCACCCCTCCACTTT. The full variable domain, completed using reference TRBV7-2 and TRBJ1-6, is GAGVSQSPSNKVTEKGKDVELRCDPISGHTALYWYRQSLGQGLEFLIYFQGNSAPDKSGLPSDRFSAERTGGSVSTLTIQRTQQEDSAVYLCASSLDRGSPLHFGNGTRLTVT.

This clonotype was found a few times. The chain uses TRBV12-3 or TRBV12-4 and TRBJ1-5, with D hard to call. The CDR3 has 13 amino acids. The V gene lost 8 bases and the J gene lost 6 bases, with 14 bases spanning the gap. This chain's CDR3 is CASLNGFVQPQHF. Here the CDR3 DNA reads TGTGCCAGCTTAAACGGCTTTGTTCAGCCCCAGCATTTT.

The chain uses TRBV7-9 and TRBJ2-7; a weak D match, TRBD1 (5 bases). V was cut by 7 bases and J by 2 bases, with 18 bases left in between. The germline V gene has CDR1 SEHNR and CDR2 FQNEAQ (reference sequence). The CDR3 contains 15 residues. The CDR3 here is CASTLIPSGTYEQYF. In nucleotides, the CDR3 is TGTGCCAGCACTCTCATTCCTTCAGGGACCTACGAGCAGTACTTC. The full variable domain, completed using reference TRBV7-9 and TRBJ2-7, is DTGVSQNPRHKITKRGQNVTFRCDPISEHNRLYWYRQTLGQGPEFLTYFQNEAQLEKSRLLSDRFSAERPKGSFSTLEIQRTEQGDSAMYLCASTLIPSGTYEQYFGPGTRLTVT.

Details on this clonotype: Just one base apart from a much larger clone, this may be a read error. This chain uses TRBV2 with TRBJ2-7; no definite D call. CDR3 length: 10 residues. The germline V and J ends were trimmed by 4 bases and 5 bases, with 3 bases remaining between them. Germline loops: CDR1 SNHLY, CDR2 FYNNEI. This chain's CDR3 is CASSVNEQYF. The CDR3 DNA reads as TGTGCCAGCAGTGTCAACGAGCAGTACTTC.

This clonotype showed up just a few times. CDR3 region: CASSPDRFNTEAFF. The CDR3 nucleotides are TGCGCCAGCAGCCCCGACCGCTTTAACACTGAAGCTTTCTTT. The chain joins TRBV5-1 to TRBJ1-1; D unresolved. The CDR3 is 14 residues long. Trimming pared 4 bases from V and 2 bases from J, leaving 12 bases between. Germline V gene data show CDR1 as SGHRS and CDR2 as YFSETQ.

This chain's CDR3 is CASSQPRQGRTGELFF. The CDR3 coding sequence is TGCGCCAGCAGCCAACCCCGACAGGGTCGGACCGGGGAGCTGTTTTTT. This chain connects TRBV4-1 to TRBJ2-2; 7 bases match TRBD1. Germline V CDR1 and CDR2: MGHRA, YSYEKL. CDR3 length: 16 amino acids. V lost 2 bases, J lost 5 bases, and 8 bases stayed unmatched.

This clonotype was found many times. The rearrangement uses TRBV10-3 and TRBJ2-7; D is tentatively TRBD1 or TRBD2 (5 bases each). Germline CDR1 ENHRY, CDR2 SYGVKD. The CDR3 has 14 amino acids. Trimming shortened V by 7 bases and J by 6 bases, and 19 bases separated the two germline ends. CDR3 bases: TGTGCCATCAACTCCGGGACCGACGGTTCCGAGCAGTACTTC. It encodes CAINSGTDGSEQYF.

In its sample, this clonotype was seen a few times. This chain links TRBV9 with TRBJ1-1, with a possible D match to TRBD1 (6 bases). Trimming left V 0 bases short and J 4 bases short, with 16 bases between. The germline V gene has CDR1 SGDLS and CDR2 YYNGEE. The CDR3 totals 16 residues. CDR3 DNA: TGTGCCAGCAGCGTAGGTACGGGGGGCGTCGGCACTGAAGCTTTCTTT. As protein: CASSVGTGGVGTEAFF. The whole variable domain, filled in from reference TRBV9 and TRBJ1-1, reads DSGVTQTPKHLITATGQRVTLRCSPRSGDLSVYWYQQSLDQGLQFLIQYYNGEERAKGNILERFSAQQFPDLHSELNLSSLELGDSALYFCASSVGTGGVGTEAFFGQGTRLTVV.

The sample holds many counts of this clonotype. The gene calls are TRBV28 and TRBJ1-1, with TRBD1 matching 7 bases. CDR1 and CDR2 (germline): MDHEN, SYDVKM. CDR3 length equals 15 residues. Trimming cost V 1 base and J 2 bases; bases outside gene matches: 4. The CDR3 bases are TGTGCCAGCAGTTTATCCGGGACAGCTAACACTGAAGCTTTCTTT. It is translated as CASSLSGTANTEAFF. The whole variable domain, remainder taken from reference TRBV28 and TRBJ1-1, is DVKVTQSSRYLVKRTGEKVFLECVQDMDHENMFWYRQDPGLGLRLIYFSYDVKMKEKGDIPEGYSVSREKKERFSLILESASTNQTSMYLCASSLSGTANTEAFFGQGTRLTVV.

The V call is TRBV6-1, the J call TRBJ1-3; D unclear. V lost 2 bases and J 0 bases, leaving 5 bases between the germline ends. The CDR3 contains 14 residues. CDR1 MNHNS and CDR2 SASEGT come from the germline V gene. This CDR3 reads CASSERSSGNTIYF. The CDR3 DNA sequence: TGTGCCAGCAGTGAACGGAGCTCTGGAAACACCATATATTTT.

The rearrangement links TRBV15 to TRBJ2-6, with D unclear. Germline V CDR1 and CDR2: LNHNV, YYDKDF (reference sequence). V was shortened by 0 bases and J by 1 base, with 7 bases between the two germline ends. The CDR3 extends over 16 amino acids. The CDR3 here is CATSRDPGSGANVLTF. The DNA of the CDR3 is TGTGCCACCAGCAGAGATCCTGGGTCTGGGGCCAACGTCCTGACTTTC.

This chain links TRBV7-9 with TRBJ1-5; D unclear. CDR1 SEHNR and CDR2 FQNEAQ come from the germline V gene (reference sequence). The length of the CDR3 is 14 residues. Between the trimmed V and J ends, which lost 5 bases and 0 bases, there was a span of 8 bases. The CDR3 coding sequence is TGTGCCAGCAGCGCGACGAGTAGCAATCAGCCCCAGCATTTT. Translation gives CASSATSSNQPQHF.

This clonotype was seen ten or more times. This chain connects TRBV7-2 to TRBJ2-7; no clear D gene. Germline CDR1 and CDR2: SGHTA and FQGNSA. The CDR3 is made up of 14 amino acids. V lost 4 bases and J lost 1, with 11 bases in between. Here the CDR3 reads CASSSPRLSYEQYF. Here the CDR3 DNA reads TGTGCCAGCAGCTCCCCCCGCCTTTCCTACGAGCAGTACTTC.

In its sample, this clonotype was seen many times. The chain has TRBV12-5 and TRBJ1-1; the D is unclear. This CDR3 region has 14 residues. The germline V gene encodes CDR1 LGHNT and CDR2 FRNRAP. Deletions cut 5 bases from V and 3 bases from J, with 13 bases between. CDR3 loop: CASGVGSADTEAFF. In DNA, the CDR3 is TGTGCTAGTGGTGTCGGTTCGGCGGACACTGAAGCTTTCTTT.

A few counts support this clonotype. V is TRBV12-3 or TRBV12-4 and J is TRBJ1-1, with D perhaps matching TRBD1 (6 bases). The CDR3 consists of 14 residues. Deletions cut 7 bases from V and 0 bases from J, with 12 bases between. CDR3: CASISWGLNTEAFF. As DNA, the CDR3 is TGTGCCAGCATTTCCTGGGGGCTGAACACTGAAGCTTTCTTT.

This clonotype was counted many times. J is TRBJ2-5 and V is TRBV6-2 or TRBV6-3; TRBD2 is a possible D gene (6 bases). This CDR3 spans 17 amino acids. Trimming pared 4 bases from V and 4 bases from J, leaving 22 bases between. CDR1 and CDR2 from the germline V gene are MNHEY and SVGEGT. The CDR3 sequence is CASSSLGDGTAAETQYF. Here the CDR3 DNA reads TGTGCCAGCAGTTCCCTTGGCGACGGGACTGCGGCAGAGACCCAGTACTTC.

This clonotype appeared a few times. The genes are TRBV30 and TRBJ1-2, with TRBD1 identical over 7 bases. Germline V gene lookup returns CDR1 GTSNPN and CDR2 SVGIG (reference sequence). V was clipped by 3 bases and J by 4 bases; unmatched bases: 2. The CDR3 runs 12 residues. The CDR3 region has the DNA TGTGCCTGGAGAGGGGACAGCTATGGCTACACCTTC. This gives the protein CAWRGDSYGYTF. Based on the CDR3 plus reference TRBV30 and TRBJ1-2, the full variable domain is SQTIHQWPATLVQPVGSPLSLECTVEGTSNPNLYWYRQAAGRGLQLLFYSVGIGQISSEVPQNLSASRPQDRQFILSSKKLLLSDSGFYLCAWRGDSYGYTFGSGTRLTVV.

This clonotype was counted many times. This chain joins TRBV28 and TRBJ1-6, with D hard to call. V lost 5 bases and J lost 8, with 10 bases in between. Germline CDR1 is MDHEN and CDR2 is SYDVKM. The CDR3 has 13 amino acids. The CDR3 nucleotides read TGTGCCAGCAGTACGGACCGCTATTCACCCCTCCACTTT. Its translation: CASSTDRYSPLHF.